This T cell receptor (beta chain) is from a study of blood T cells in healthy people across ages. Study-wide context: Template switching retrieved approximately one barcoded beta molecule for each two T cells.

The CDR3 runs 14 residues. Trimming removed 6 bases at V and 5 bases at J, with 14 bases between. Through a sample-barcoded 5' primer and a J-beta primer mix, a second PCR was run for about 6 to 11 cycles. TCRdb itself ran the 5' RACE reads through MiXCR, one entry per CDR3 protein. Of approximately 2,000,000 distinct CDR3 sequences in the sample, about 39% are singletons; the top ten hold about 21%. Whole-study results and caveats: It was not known whether donors were CMV positive (a possible confounder of expanded clonotype changes).

To note about this clonotype: Its target is not known.

The clonotype comes from a human donor in good health. The sequencing input was blood. This chain uses TRBV12-3 or TRBV12-4 with TRBJ1-5; D gene ambiguous. CDR3 in amino acids: CASSPSFEDQPQHF. CDR3 DNA sequence: TGTGCCAGCAGCCCCTCCTTCGAGGATCAGCCCCAGCATTTT.